The 18 T cell receptor beta chains presented below share a single source sample, sequenced in a study of blood T cells in healthy people across ages. Then a second PCR, running roughly 7 to 11 cycles, was carried out with a sample-barcoded 5' primer and a J-beta primer mix. TCRdb redid the calling of the 5' RACE reads with MiXCR, one entry per CDR3 protein. The profile shows around 1,500,000 distinct CDR3 sequences, roughly 40% of them singletons. The sequenced sample consisted of blood. These TCRs come from a woman in her late teens or twenties in good health.

J is TRBJ1-1 and V is TRBV20-1; no clear D gene. Trimming took off 6 bases at V and 0 bases at J, with 11 bases between the two ends. CDR3 length: 13 amino acids. Germline-derived CDR1 and CDR2 are DFQATT and SNEGSKA (reference sequence). CDR3 sequence: CSALVGVNTEAFF. DNA for the CDR3: TGCAGTGCCCTAGTAGGCGTGAACACTGAAGCTTTCTTT.

This chain links TRBV5-1 with TRBJ2-3; 13 bases map to TRBD2. The CDR3 has 16 residues. Unmatched junction bases numbered 3, after V lost 3 bases and J lost 2 bases. The germline V gene encodes CDR1 SGHRS and CDR2 YFSETQ. CDR3 in amino acids: CASSSGLAGFTDTQYF. The CDR3 bases are TGCGCCAGCAGCTCGGGACTAGCGGGATTCACAGATACGCAGTATTTT.

The rearrangement uses TRBV3-1 and TRBJ1-4; D remains unclear. CDR3 length: 16 amino acids. Germline loops: CDR1 LGHDT, CDR2 YNNKEL (reference sequence). The V end lost 4 bases, the J end lost 2 bases, and 14 bases lay between the germline ends. CDR3 in amino acids: CASSPQTTGTNEKLFF. CDR3 DNA: TGTGCCAGCAGCCCCCAAACTACCGGGACTAATGAAAAACTGTTTTTT.

The chain joins TRBV20-1 to TRBJ2-4, with D possibly TRBD2 on 6 matching bases. The J call may not be correct, given that the DNA end is closer to TRBJ2-7. The CDR3 length is 14 residues. Germline V gene data show CDR1 as DFQATT and CDR2 as SNEGSKA (reference sequence). The DNA of the CDR3 is TGCAGTGCTAGAGGAGGGCTAGCGAGTTACGAGCAGTACTTC. Translated: CSARGGLASYEQYF.

This chain connects TRBV20-1 to TRBJ2-5; the match to TRBD2 covers 7 bases. V lost 3 bases to trimming and J lost 2 bases; unmatched junction nucleotides: 6. This CDR3 region has 14 residues. Germline V CDR1 and CDR2: DFQATT, SNEGSKA (reference sequence). The chain's CDR3 is CSASPAGRQETQYF. CDR3 in DNA: TGCAGTGCTAGCCCAGCGGGGAGACAAGAGACCCAGTACTTC.

The chain links TRBV15 to TRBJ1-2, with TRBD1 as a possible D gene (5 bases). CDR3 length: 16 residues. Germline lookup yields CDR1 LNHNV and CDR2 YYDKDF (reference sequence). V was cut by 0 bases and J by 0 bases, with 11 bases left in between. CDR3 in amino acids: CATSREAGWTNYGYTF. CDR3 nucleotide sequence: TGTGCCACCAGCAGAGAGGCAGGGTGGACTAACTATGGCTACACCTTC.

J is TRBJ2-5 and V is TRBV5-1, with D tentatively TRBD1 (5 bases). Trimming stripped 4 bases from V and 7 bases from J, with 14 bases between. Germline lookup yields CDR1 SGHRS and CDR2 YFSETQ. The CDR3 contains 13 residues. As DNA, the CDR3 is TGCGCCAGCAGCACAGCCAGGGAAGTGACCCAGTACTTC. This gives the protein CASSTAREVTQYF.

The rearrangement joins TRBV10-3 to TRBJ2-7, with D possibly matching TRBD2 (6 bases). Trimming took 10 bases from V and 8 from J, leaving 18 bases between them. The CDR3 totals 12 residues. Germline V gene lookup returns CDR1 ENHRY and CDR2 SYGVKD. The CDR3 sequence is CATRDSPNQQYF. CDR3 sequence (DNA): TGTGCCACCCGGGACTCCCCCAACCAGCAGTACTTC.

This clonotype was picked up a small number of times. The chain joins TRBV20-1 to TRBJ2-3; D is uncertain. This CDR3 has 13 amino acids. The V end was cut by 5 bases, the J end by 2 bases, with 11 bases between. CDR1 and CDR2 (germline): DFQATT, SNEGSKA (reference sequence). This CDR3 reads CSAELSSTDTQYF. The CDR3, as DNA: TGCAGTGCTGAGCTATCGTCCACAGATACGCAGTATTTT.

The chain uses TRBV6-7 and TRBJ2-7; D gene ambiguous. TRBV6-7 is marked as an open reading frame, function uncertain. With 8 bases removed from V and 7 bases from J, the gap between germline ends came to 3 bases. The CDR3 sequence is 8 residues long. CDR3 sequence (DNA): TGTGCCAGCTTTGAGCAGTACTTC. This sequence encodes CASFEQYF.

This rearrangement joins TRBV30 to TRBJ2-1; no reliable D call. Trimming cost V 8 bases and J 6 bases, with 14 bases left between them. CDR1 and CDR2 from the germline V gene are GTSNPN and SVGIG (reference sequence). This CDR3 has 12 residues. CDR3 in amino acids: CARTGWGNEQFF. DNA for the CDR3: TGTGCCCGTACCGGGTGGGGCAATGAGCAGTTCTTC.

This rearrangement joins TRBV27 to TRBJ2-2; TRBD1 matches 7 bases. J was trimmed by 0 bases and V by 8 bases; bases with no gene match: 6. Germline V gene lookup returns CDR1 MNHEY and CDR2 SMNVEV (reference sequence). The CDR3 spans 15 residues. The CDR3 DNA reads as TGTGCCAGCGCCGCCGGGACAGCGAACACCGGGGAGCTGTTTTTT. Amino acid sequence: CASAAGTANTGELFF.

About this clonotype itself: One end of the junction is discordant with germline, which a read error may explain. The chain employs TRBV12-5 and TRBJ2-7, with D possibly TRBD1 on 6 matching bases. Germline V lookup: CDR1 LGHNT, CDR2 FRNRAP. This CDR3 is 15 amino acids long. CDR3 coding DNA: TGTGCTAGTAGTTTCCCTCCAGGGACACAGTACGAGCAGTACTTC. Translated: CASSFPPGTQYEQYF.

This clonotype appeared a few times. CDR3 loop: CSASDSGLAGSYEQYF. For the CDR3, the DNA is TGCAGTGCTAGCGATTCGGGGCTAGCCGGCTCCTACGAGCAGTACTTC. J is TRBJ2-7 and V is TRBV20-1; D possibly uses TRBD1 or TRBD2 (5 bases each). CDR1 is DFQATT and CDR2 is SNEGSKA in the germline V gene (reference sequence). The CDR3 sequence is 16 residues long. Trimming stripped 3 bases from V and 0 bases from J, with 18 bases between.

V is TRBV28 and J is TRBJ2-1; 7 nucleotides align to TRBD2. The better agreement between TRBJ2-7 and the DNA end casts doubt on the J call. The CDR3 sequence is 16 residues long. Germline V CDR1 and CDR2: MDHEN, SYDVKM. Here the CDR3 reads CASSPRGGSPYNGQYF. The CDR3 DNA reads TGTGCCAGCAGTCCCCGAGGCGGGAGCCCCTACAATGGGCAGTACTTC.

In its sample, this clonotype was seen a few times. V and J are TRBV6-1 and TRBJ1-3, with D unclear. CDR1 and CDR2 (germline): MNHNS, SASEGT. The CDR3 length is 14 residues. V lost 6 bases and J lost 1, with 10 bases in between. The CDR3 sequence: CASSQTRSGNTIYF. CDR3 nucleotides: TGTGCCAGCAGCCAAACAAGGTCTGGAAACACCATATATTTT.

The chain combines TRBV10-3 with TRBJ2-5; perhaps TRBD1 as D (6 bases). The J call is uncertain, as TRBJ2-7 better fits the DNA end. Germline assignment: CDR1 ENHRY and CDR2 SYGVKD. The CDR3 is 14 amino acids. As DNA, the CDR3 is TGTGCCTCGGTGGAAAACAGGGATCGGTACGAGCAGTACTTC. It translates to CASVENRDRYEQYF.

The chain combines TRBV4-1 with TRBJ1-6; D call uncertain. V was shortened by 1 base and J by 11 bases, with 12 bases between the two germline ends. The CDR3 length is 14 residues. The V gene's germline CDR1 is MGHRA and CDR2 YSYEKL. DNA for the CDR3: TGCGCCAGCAGCCAAGGCAGGAATAGTGCACCCCTCCACTTT. Protein sequence: CASSQGRNSAPLHF.